The 23 T cell receptor beta chains below were found in one sample sequenced in a study of human T cells and chemical hapten exposure. TCRdb reprocessed the RACE reads with MiXCR, giving one entry per CDR3 protein. The data show over 300,000 distinct CDR3 sequences, with about 5.1% seen just once and 2.6% held by the top ten. Time point: pre-sensitization, week 0. This sample's treatment: therapeutic diphenylcyclopropenone sensitization with weekly scalp DPC. Sequenced material: whole blood, taken in connection with sensitization to the hapten diphenylcyclopropenone (DPC). These receptors were collected from a woman in her forties or fifties with alopecia areata. Some clones in this sample may be carry-over from other donors' samples.

This clonotype was found a few times. The CDR3 nucleotides read TGTGCCAGCAGCGCCTACAGTGATCAGCCCCAGCATTTT. This translates into CASSAYSDQPQHF. V is TRBV7-9 and J is TRBJ1-5; D gene ambiguous. Trimming stripped 5 bases from V and 5 bases from J, with 10 bases between. Germline CDR1 reads SEHNR; CDR2 reads FQNEAQ (reference sequence). The CDR3 is 13 residues long.

This clonotype was detected many times. The chain links TRBV14 to TRBJ2-5, with D perhaps matching TRBD1 (5 bases). V was shortened by 1 base and J by 5 bases, with 14 bases between the two germline ends. The CDR3 runs 15 residues. Germline assignment: CDR1 SGHDN and CDR2 FVKESK. CDR3 region: CASSQAFLGVETQYF. DNA for the CDR3: TGTGCCAGCAGCCAAGCGTTTCTAGGGGTGGAGACCCAGTACTTC.

The chain recombines TRBV20-1 with TRBJ2-3, with 8 bases identical to TRBD2. V shed 5 bases, J shed 2 bases, and the junction held 12 bases outside the gene matches. This CDR3 region has 16 residues. CDR1 DFQATT and CDR2 SNEGSKA come from the germline V gene (reference sequence). CDR3 nucleotides: TGCAGTGCTGAAGCCCTGACGGGGGGGATCACAGATACGCAGTATTTT. Its translation: CSAEALTGGITDTQYF.

This clonotype was detected many times. The CDR3 DNA reads as TGTGCCAGCAGCTTGGTAAGACTAGCGGCCCAAGAGACCCAGTACTTC. This codes for CASSLVRLAAQETQYF. The genes are TRBV7-2 and TRBJ2-5; TRBD2 aligns across 9 bases. The V segment lost 3 bases and the J segment 1 base; nucleotides outside the gene matches: 6. The CDR3 extends over 16 amino acids. Germline V lookup: CDR1 SGHTA, CDR2 FQGNSA.

This clonotype was observed many times. The genes are TRBV6-5 and TRBJ2-1, with D perhaps matching TRBD1 or TRBD2 (6 bases each). CDR3 length: 14 residues. In germline, CDR1 is MNHEY, CDR2 SVGAGI. The V gene lost 6 bases and the J gene lost 9 bases, with 18 bases spanning the gap. The CDR3 DNA reads as TGTGCCAGCAGATTAAAGGGGGGTCAAGGTGAGCAGTTCTTC. Its translation: CASRLKGGQGEQFF.

This clonotype was counted many times. The chain is built from TRBV4-1 and TRBJ1-6, with 9 bases identical to TRBD1. CDR3 length: 15 residues. V trimming: 6 bases; J trimming: 9 bases; junction bases outside the gene matches: 9. The germline V gene has CDR1 MGHRA and CDR2 YSYEKL. CDR3 loop: CASRPPGQGPSPLHF. CDR3 DNA: TGCGCCAGCAGGCCACCGGGACAGGGTCCTTCACCCCTCCACTTT.

In its sample, this clonotype was seen many times. This chain uses TRBV7-9 with TRBJ2-1; D unresolved. V shed 0 bases and J shed 7 bases, with 10 bases lying between them. The CDR3 runs to 14 residues. The germline V gene has CDR1 SEHNR and CDR2 FQNEAQ (reference sequence). For the CDR3, the DNA is TGTGCCAGCAGCTTAGCGGGTTGGACGAATGAGCAGTTCTTC. Translation gives CASSLAGWTNEQFF.

The rearrangement uses TRBV6-2 or TRBV6-3 and TRBJ1-5; TRBD1 is a possible D gene (5 bases). The CDR3 loop spans 15 amino acids. V gave up 2 bases and J gave up 5 bases, with 13 bases separating them. The V gene's germline CDR1 is MNHEY and CDR2 SVGEGT. CDR3 sequence (DNA): TGTGCCAGCAGTTACCGTCGGGGGGTGTATCAGCCCCAGCATTTT. Protein: CASSYRRGVYQPQHF.

This clonotype was counted many times. The chain has TRBV7-9 and TRBJ2-7, with TRBD2 identical over 8 bases. The V gene end was trimmed by 1 base and the J gene end by 5 bases; junction bases not matched to a gene: 10. CDR1 is SEHNR and CDR2 is FQNEAQ in the germline V gene (reference sequence). This CDR3 is built from 16 residues. This CDR3 reads CASSLVGAGVADEQYF. CDR3 in DNA: TGTGCCAGCAGCTTAGTCGGAGCGGGAGTGGCGGACGAGCAGTACTTC.

This clonotype showed up many times. This chain connects TRBV4-3 to TRBJ1-4; D remains unclear. The CDR3 extends over 13 amino acids. Germline CDR1 reads LGHNA; CDR2 reads YSLEER. The germline V and J ends were trimmed by 0 bases and 8 bases, with 7 bases remaining between them. The CDR3 loop is CASSQDGREKLFF. For the CDR3, the DNA is TGCGCCAGCAGCCAAGATGGGCGGGAAAAACTGTTTTTT.

The table lists this clonotype with many counts. V gene TRBV13 combines with J gene TRBJ2-2; 10 bases agree with TRBD1. Unmatched junction bases numbered 11, after V lost 5 bases and J lost 5 bases. Per germline, CDR1 PRHDT and CDR2 FYEKMQ (reference sequence). The CDR3 has 17 residues. The CDR3 sequence is CASSPRGQGVGTGELFF. The CDR3, as DNA: TGTGCCAGCAGCCCCCGAGGACAGGGGGTGGGGACCGGGGAGCTGTTTTTT.

This clonotype has at least ten counts. The chain recombines TRBV18 with TRBJ2-7; tentatively, D is TRBD1 or TRBD2 (5 bases each). The CDR3 sequence is 13 residues long. Trimming left V 2 bases short and J 8 bases short, with 13 bases between. Per the germline V gene, CDR1 is KGHSH and CDR2 is LQKENI. The CDR3 bases are TGTGCCAGCTCACCAACCGGGACCAGTAAGCAGTACTTC. Residues: CASSPTGTSKQYF. Variable domain in full (rest from reference TRBV18 and TRBJ2-7): NAGVMQNPRHLVRRRGQEARLRCSPMKGHSHVYWYRQLPEEGLKFMVYLQKENIIDESGMPKERFSAEFPKEGPSILRIQQVVRGDSAAYFCASSPTGTSKQYFGPGTRLTVT.

This sequence joins TRBV20-1 and TRBJ1-3, with D tentatively TRBD1 (5 bases). The CDR3 spans 14 residues. Looked up from germline, CDR1 is DFQATT and CDR2 is SNEGSKA (reference sequence). V was pared by 4 bases and J by 3 bases, with 13 bases between. The CDR3 DNA follows: TGCAGTGCTATGGGACCGTCTCTTGGAAACACCATATATTTT. It specifies CSAMGPSLGNTIYF.

This clonotype was observed at least ten times. V and J are TRBV12-3 or TRBV12-4 and TRBJ2-1; D remains unclear. V gave up 0 bases and J gave up 6 bases, with 3 bases separating them. The CDR3 runs to 12 residues. In DNA form, the CDR3 reads TGTGCCAGCAGTTTAGCGTTCAATGAGCAGTTCTTC. Translation: CASSLAFNEQFF.

The V gene is TRBV4-3, the J gene TRBJ1-2, with a weak D call TRBD1 (6 bases). V was pared by 3 bases and J by 2 bases, with 19 bases between. Germline lookup yields CDR1 LGHNA and CDR2 YSLEER. This CDR3 comprises 17 residues. The chain's CDR3 is CASSQGAGGGANYGYTF. Here the CDR3 DNA reads TGCGCCAGCAGCCAGGGGGCCGGGGGGGGCGCAAACTATGGCTACACCTTC.

This clonotype was observed at least ten times. The V call is TRBV5-1, the J call TRBJ1-1; a possible D gene is TRBD1 (5 bases). The CDR3 sequence is 14 residues long. Germline CDR1 SGHRS, CDR2 YFSETQ. The ends were cut back, 5 bases at V and 3 bases at J, with 14 bases in the middle. The CDR3 nucleotides are TGCGCCAGCAGTCCGCCGGGGCGGGACACTGAAGCTTTCTTT. Translation gives CASSPPGRDTEAFF. Full variable domain (outside the CDR3, taken from reference TRBV5-1 and TRBJ1-1): KAGVTQTPRYLIKTRGQQVTLSCSPISGHRSVSWYQQTPGQGLQFLFEYFSETQRNKGNFPGRFSGRQFSNSRSEMNVSTLELGDSALYLCASSPPGRDTEAFFGQGTRLTVV.

This clonotype was picked up a small number of times. The CDR3 DNA sequence: TGTGCCTGGAGTCCCGCCTATATGCCCCAGCATTTT. This sequence encodes CAWSPAYMPQHF. The chain has TRBV30 and TRBJ1-5; D uncertain. Germline lookup yields CDR1 GTSNPN and CDR2 SVGIG (reference sequence). The CDR3 has 12 amino acids. Trimming left V 2 bases short and J 9 bases short, with 11 bases between.

This clonotype was picked up many times. CDR3 loop: CASSQDLAALYEQYF. The CDR3 DNA reads TGTGCCAGCAGCCAAGATCTGGCAGCCCTCTACGAGCAGTACTTC. This chain uses TRBV3-1 with TRBJ2-7; no reliable D call. Germline V gene lookup returns CDR1 LGHDT and CDR2 YNNKEL (reference sequence). Trimming removed 0 bases from V and 3 bases from J, with 12 bases in between. The CDR3 has 15 amino acids.

The chain has TRBV10-3 and TRBJ2-2; no definite D call. Trimming cost V 4 bases and J 2 bases, with 14 bases left between them. Germline V gives CDR1 ENHRY, CDR2 SYGVKD. The CDR3 spans 16 residues. The CDR3 reads CAISGRPGPNTGELFF. CDR3 DNA sequence: TGTGCCATCAGTGGGCGGCCGGGCCCCAACACCGGGGAGCTGTTTTTT.

This clonotype was found many times. The genes are TRBV11-2 and TRBJ2-1; D ambiguous. V was pared by 1 base and J by 10 bases, with 17 bases between. Germline CDR1 SGHAT, CDR2 FQNNGV. The CDR3 sequence is 15 residues long. Here the CDR3 DNA reads TGTGCCAGCAGCTTAGGCCGGCGTCTCGACTTGGAGCAGTTCTTC. The encoded protein is CASSLGRRLDLEQFF.

This clonotype has more than one count but fewer than ten. The chain is built from TRBV20-1 and TRBJ2-3; TRBD1 matches at 7 bases. V lost 4 bases to trimming and J lost 2 bases; unmatched junction nucleotides: 6. The CDR3 extends over 14 amino acids. Germline values: CDR1 DFQATT, CDR2 SNEGSKA (reference sequence). The CDR3 reads CSANRQGPTDTQYF. CDR3 sequence (DNA): TGCAGTGCTAACAGACAGGGACCCACAGATACGCAGTATTTT.

The chain has TRBV29-1 and TRBJ1-2, with D unresolved. CDR1 and CDR2 (germline): SQVTM, ANQGSEA. The CDR3 runs to 14 residues. The germline V and J ends were trimmed by 4 bases and 4 bases, with 16 bases remaining between them. In DNA, the CDR3 is TGCAGCGTTGGAAGGAAAGCTAACCCCTATGGCTACACCTTC. Translation: CSVGRKANPYGYTF.

CDR3 residues: CASSRAGSQPQHF. The CDR3 DNA sequence: TGCGCCAGCAGCCGAGCAGGGAGTCAGCCCCAGCATTTT. V and J are TRBV4-1 and TRBJ1-5, with D tentatively TRBD1 (5 bases). The germline CDR1 and CDR2 sequences are MGHRA and YSYEKL. The CDR3 consists of 13 residues. Trimming shortened V by 4 bases and J by 6 bases, and 10 bases separated the two germline ends.